This T cell receptor beta chain was sequenced for a study of blood T cell repertoires in COVID-19 (TCRdb year 2020). Describing the broader study: The collaborator samples originated in the United States, Italy and Spain and spanned the acute and convalescent phases of COVID-19. The material from the prospective study consisted of cDNA or gDNA derived from T cells, B-cell-depleted T cells, or PBMCs. Subjects who had been exposed to COVID-19, were actively infected with it, or had recovered from it provided the deeply sampled blood TCRbeta repertoires that made up the dataset. The repertoires were released in a freely available public database meant as a resource for research on the immune response to SARS-CoV-2. The samples were drawn from two sources: the first 160 participants of the ongoing ImmuneRACE study, and some 1,300 subjects contributed by 6 global collaborators. Sample metadata almost always included a de-identified subject ID, COVID-19 status, age in years and sex. HLA class I and class II types, where available, came from metadata supplied by the sample provider rather than from assay-based typing.

The immunoSEQ Assay, a bias-controlled multiplex PCR, was used to amplify TCRbeta CDR3 regions from genomic DNA. Processing in the source paper ran as follows. Nucleated cell counts per sample were estimated from amplification of reference gene primers within the assay. To quantify the absolute abundance of each unique TCRbeta CDR3 rearrangement, sequence reads were collapsed and filtered. For each sample, productive Simpson clonality was calculated as the square root of Simpson's diversity index over productive rearrangements. Here the immuneACCESS table is served through TCRdb, limited to in-frame sequences with V and J called. Missing clones are a known gap in these copies; in checked studies unresolved V genes cover under half, and the rest lacks a known reason. The V and J calls and clone size were taken over from that table, and D and trimming were inferred from the DNA. The sample contains approximately 98,000 clones, over 75% of them found a single time. The ten most abundant clones make up roughly a tenth of the sample.

In regard to this clone: Its antigen is not yet known. No qualities accompany the bases; no much larger clone lies one base away. This CDR3 is also generated by other DNA sequences in the sample.

Inclusive of the bounding cysteine and valine, the CDR3 is 12 residues long. The read is trimmed to its CDR3 DNA, 36 bases read in frame from base 1. Whole blood was collected in K2EDTA tubes by collaborating institutions according to the institutions' own protocols. Collaborator samples were shipped for TCRbeta analysis as frozen whole blood, isolated PBMCs, or DNA extracted from either sample type. The study at large found these results: Clinical and demographic metadata were provided uncurated, with the amount varying by source and participant.

Sequenced sample: peripheral blood. Recombination connected TRBV21-1 to TRBJ2-7; TRBD2, the table's D call, lacks a check against the DNA. TRBV21-1 is an annotated pseudogene. The receptor's source is a woman of 80 years or more with acute or convalescent COVID-19. The DNA is as follows: TGTGCCAGCAGGATTGCGGGGGCCGAGCAGTACGTC. It specifies CASRIAGAEQYV.